The entry that follows covers one T cell receptor (beta chain) sequence. No antigen is known for it. V lost 8 bases and J lost 2, with 16 bases in between. Germline CDR1 is MGHRA and CDR2 is YSYEKL. The CDR3 spans 14 residues. TCRdb passed the reads through MiXCR, listing each CDR3 protein once. The data contain over 250,000 distinct CDR3 sequences, under 30% of them singletons. This sample is drawn from a study of T cell repertoires in cytomegalovirus infection. Study summary: It can be stated that public TCR beta signatures indicated CMV infection as well as a matching HLA type.

Study-wide results and limits: It was HLA-C-restricted CMV-specific TCR beta clonotypes that dominated the response ex vivo. Frequencies of public TCR beta families were cumulated, and this identified carriers of CMV plus the relevant HLA.

This receptor was obtained from a human donor in good health (CMV status not recorded). Some clones in this sample may be carry-over from other donors' samples. This chain connects TRBV4-1 to TRBJ2-7; possibly TRBD2 for D (5 bases). The sequenced material came from PBMCs. DNA for the CDR3: TGCGCCAGCGGCCGACCTGGGCGGGCCTACGAGCAGTACTTC. As protein: CASGRPGRAYEQYF.